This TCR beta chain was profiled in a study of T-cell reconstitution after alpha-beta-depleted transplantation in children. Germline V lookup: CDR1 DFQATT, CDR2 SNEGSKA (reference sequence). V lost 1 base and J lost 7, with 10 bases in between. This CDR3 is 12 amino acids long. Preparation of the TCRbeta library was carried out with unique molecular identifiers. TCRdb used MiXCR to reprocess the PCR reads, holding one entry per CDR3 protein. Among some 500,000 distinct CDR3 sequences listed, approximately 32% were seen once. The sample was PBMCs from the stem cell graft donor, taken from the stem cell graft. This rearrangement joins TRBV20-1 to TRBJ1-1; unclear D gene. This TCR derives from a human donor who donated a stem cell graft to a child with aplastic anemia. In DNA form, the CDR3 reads TGCAGTGCTAGAGTTTATGACGGTGAAGCTTTCTTT. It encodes CSARVYDGEAFF.